Listed here are 14 T cell receptor beta chains from one sample, sequenced in a study of T-cell memory formation after mild COVID-19. MiXCR was run by TCRdb on the 5' RACE reads, yielding one entry per CDR3 protein. The table has about 500,000 distinct CDR3 sequences, roughly 21% seen once. Sequenced input: PBMCs or a T cell subset sorted from them (not recorded which). These receptors all come from an adult woman who had mild COVID-19 (a few samples of this study predate the infection). Cell type and time point are not known.

Many counts were recorded for this clonotype. The chain couples TRBV18 to TRBJ2-7; the D gene could be TRBD1 or TRBD2 (5 bases each). This CDR3 is built from 16 residues. With 3 bases removed from V and 4 bases from J, the gap between germline ends came to 19 bases. The germline gives CDR1 KGHSH, CDR2 LQKENI. CDR3 DNA sequence: TGTGCCAGCTCACCGCCCGGGACCGGGGCTTTATACGAGCAGTACTTC. It encodes CASSPPGTGALYEQYF.

This clonotype was observed a handful of times. The chain carries TRBV20-1 and TRBJ2-1; maybe TRBD1 (5 bases). CDR1 and CDR2 (germline): DFQATT, SNEGSKA (reference sequence). The CDR3 totals 18 residues. The germline V and J ends were trimmed by 0 bases and 5 bases, with 23 bases remaining between them. The CDR3 nucleotides read TGCAGTGCTAGAGATCGACTTGACGCGGTAGGGGCTGACAATGAGCAGTTCTTC. This encodes CSARDRLDAVGADNEQFF.

The chain carries TRBV7-9 and TRBJ1-1; D is uncertain. V shed 1 base and J shed 6 bases, with 9 bases lying between them. CDR3 length equals 13 residues. Germline V gene lookup returns CDR1 SEHNR and CDR2 FQNEAQ (reference sequence). The chain's CDR3 is CASSLGRLPEAFF. In DNA, the CDR3 is TGTGCCAGCAGCTTAGGCCGATTACCTGAAGCTTTCTTT. The variable domain in full, completed from reference TRBV7-9 and TRBJ1-1, reads DTGVSQNPRHKITKRGQNVTFRCDPISEHNRLYWYRQTLGQGPEFLTYFQNEAQLEKSRLLSDRFSAERPKGSFSTLEIQRTEQGDSAMYLCASSLGRLPEAFFGQGTRLTVV.

Only a few counts were recorded for this clonotype. The chain joins TRBV5-1 to TRBJ2-7; D ambiguous. The CDR3 is made up of 14 amino acids. Trimming took 4 bases from V and 6 from J, leaving 17 bases between them. Germline V CDR1 and CDR2: SGHRS, YFSETQ. The CDR3 sequence: CASSASSSSGEQYF. The CDR3 DNA follows: TGCGCCAGCAGCGCCTCGAGTTCTTCCGGCGAGCAGTACTTC.

This clonotype was seen ten or more times. The chain carries TRBV12-3 or TRBV12-4 and TRBJ2-2, with 8 positions matching TRBD2. Trimming cost V 7 bases and J 1 base; bases outside gene matches: 8. The CDR3 is made up of 16 amino acids. CDR3 nucleotides: TGTGCCAGCACCCCGGGACTAGGGGTGAACACCGGGGAGCTGTTTTTT. Translating gives CASTPGLGVNTGELFF.

This clonotype was detected ten times or more. The chain employs TRBV12-3 or TRBV12-4 and TRBJ2-7, with a possible D match to TRBD1 (5 bases). V lost 5 bases and J lost 2, with 10 bases in between. The CDR3 length is 13 residues. CDR3 nucleotide sequence: TGTGCCAGCAGTGGGGCGTCGGCCTACGAGCAGTACTTC. It specifies CASSGASAYEQYF.

This clonotype was observed once. V gene TRBV10-3 combines with J gene TRBJ2-7; D is perhaps TRBD1 (5 bases). This CDR3 comprises 13 residues. V was clipped by 0 bases and J by 4 bases, with 7 bases between them. Germline-derived CDR1 and CDR2 are ENHRY and SYGVKD. The CDR3 is CAISESTEYEQYF. Written as DNA, the CDR3 is TGTGCCATCAGTGAGTCGACAGAGTACGAGCAGTACTTC.

In its sample, this clonotype was seen a few times. V is TRBV20-1 and J is TRBJ2-3, with TRBD2 matching over 8 bases. V lost 0 bases and J lost 10; bases outside the gene matches: 6. Per germline, CDR1 DFQATT and CDR2 SNEGSKA (reference sequence). This CDR3 contains 13 residues. The CDR3 DNA sequence: TGCAGTGCTAGAGAAGGCGGGAGGACGGCGCAGTATTTT. Amino acid sequence: CSAREGGRTAQYF.

This clonotype showed up just a few times. The chain employs TRBV5-1 and TRBJ1-5, with D tentatively TRBD1 (6 bases). Germline V gives CDR1 SGHRS, CDR2 YFSETQ. The CDR3 spans 14 residues. V gave up 1 base and J gave up 7 bases, with 12 bases separating them. In DNA, the CDR3 is TGCGCCAGCAGCTTGACAGGGAAAGGGCAGCCCCAGCATTTT. The encoded protein is CASSLTGKGQPQHF.

This clonotype was seen a few times. The V and J genes are TRBV3-1 and TRBJ1-2; 8 bases line up with TRBD1. V trimming: 6 bases; J trimming: 6 bases; junction bases outside the gene matches: 12. The CDR3 contains 15 residues. From germline, CDR1 is LGHDT and CDR2 YNNKEL (reference sequence). Here the CDR3 DNA reads TGTGCCAGCAGTCACCGGGACAGGCCGTTGGATGGCTACACCTTC. Protein product: CASSHRDRPLDGYTF.

The J gene is TRBJ1-4, the V gene TRBV6-2 or TRBV6-3, with D tentatively TRBD1 (5 bases). V was shortened by 6 bases and J by 3 bases, with 14 bases between the two germline ends. Germline V gene data show CDR1 as MNHEY and CDR2 as SVGEGT. CDR3 length: 15 residues. In DNA form, the CDR3 reads TGTGCCAGCAGATCCGGGGCCCGTTCTAATGAAAAACTGTTTTTT. Protein sequence: CASRSGARSNEKLFF.

The CDR3 DNA sequence: TGTGCCACCAGCAGAGAGACTAGCGGGAGCCATGAGCAGTTCTTC. Its translation is CATSRETSGSHEQFF. The rearrangement links TRBV15 to TRBJ2-1, with 12 bases identical to TRBD2. CDR3 length equals 15 residues. Germline-derived CDR1 and CDR2 are LNHNV and YYDKDF (reference sequence). Unmatched junction bases numbered 2, after V lost 0 bases and J lost 8 bases.

This clonotype was recorded a few times. The chain has TRBV2 and TRBJ2-1, with TRBD2 matching over 7 bases. Unmatched junction bases numbered 6, after V lost 6 bases and J lost 4 bases. This CDR3 comprises 14 residues. Germline lookup yields CDR1 SNHLY and CDR2 FYNNEI. The CDR3 DNA sequence: TGTGCCAGCAGCAGGCTAGCGGCATACAATGAGCAGTTCTTC. Translating it yields CASSRLAAYNEQFF.

The chain employs TRBV20-1 and TRBJ2-7, with 12 bases identical to TRBD1. V was pared by 5 bases and J by 2 bases, with 4 bases of the junction left unmatched. The CDR3 extends over 14 amino acids. CDR1 and CDR2 from the germline V gene are DFQATT and SNEGSKA (reference sequence). The CDR3: CSAGGQGAAYEQYF. The CDR3 DNA is TGCAGTGCTGGGGGACAGGGGGCGGCCTACGAGCAGTACTTC.